This T cell receptor (beta chain) is drawn from a study of blood T cell repertoires in COVID-19. Germline-derived CDR1 and CDR2 are SEHNR and FQNEAQ (reference sequence). This CDR3 is built from 16 residues. V lost 4 bases, J lost 0 bases, and 13 bases lay in between. Which cohort a participant joined came from the clinical history participants gave. Data came from immunoSEQ multiplex PCR; TCRdb stores just in-frame clones and leaves some out. The sample has about 190,000 clones, approximately 88% seen once. The receptor was isolated from a woman younger than 45 who had recovered from COVID-19. What was sequenced was PBMCs or T cells enriched from blood (not recorded which). The chain couples TRBV7-9 to TRBJ1-5, with D maybe TRBD1 (5 bases). CDR3 region: CASSSDSGNSNQPQHF. CDR3 DNA: TGTGCCAGCAGCTCCGACAGTGGCAATAGCAATCAGCCCCAGCATTTT.